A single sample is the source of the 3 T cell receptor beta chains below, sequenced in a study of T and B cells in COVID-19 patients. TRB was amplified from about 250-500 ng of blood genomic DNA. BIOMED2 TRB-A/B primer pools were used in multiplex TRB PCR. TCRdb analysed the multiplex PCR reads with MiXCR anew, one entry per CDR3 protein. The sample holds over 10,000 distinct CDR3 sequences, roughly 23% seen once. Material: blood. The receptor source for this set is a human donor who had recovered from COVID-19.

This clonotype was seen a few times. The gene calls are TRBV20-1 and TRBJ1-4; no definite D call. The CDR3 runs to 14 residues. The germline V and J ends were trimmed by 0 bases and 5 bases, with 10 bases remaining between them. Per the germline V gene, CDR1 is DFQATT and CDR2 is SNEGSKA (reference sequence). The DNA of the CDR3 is TGCAGTGCTAGAGATCTGGGCGGGAATGAAAAACTGTTTTTT. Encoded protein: CSARDLGGNEKLFF.

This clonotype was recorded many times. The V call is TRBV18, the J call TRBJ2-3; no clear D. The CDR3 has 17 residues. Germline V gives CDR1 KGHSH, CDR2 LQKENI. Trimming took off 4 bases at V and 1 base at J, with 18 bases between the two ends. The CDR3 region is CASSLLTTFEGTDTQYF. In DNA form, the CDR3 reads TGTGCCAGCTCACTCCTTACGACCTTCGAGGGCACAGATACGCAGTATTTT.

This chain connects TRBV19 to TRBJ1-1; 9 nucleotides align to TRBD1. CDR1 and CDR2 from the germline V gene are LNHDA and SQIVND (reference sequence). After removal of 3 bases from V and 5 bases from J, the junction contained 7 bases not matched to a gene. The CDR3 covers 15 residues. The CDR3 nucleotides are TGTGCCAGTAGTATGGGGACAGGGCGAGGGACTGAAGCTTTCTTT. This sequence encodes CASSMGTGRGTEAFF.